These T cell receptor beta chains were read from a single sample in a study of control samples from healthy donors and cancer patients. The data were produced by immunoSEQ multiplex PCR, yet TCRdb's version contains in-frame clones alone and is incomplete. The profile shows fewer than 50,000 clones, 90% to 95% of them singletons. The sequenced sample was PBMCs. The receptors derive from a man younger than 45 with colorectal cancer. The CDR3 runs from the conserved cysteine through the conserved F or W. D genes are given only for firm matches. Not all rows give a size; the values are once, few, many and, for expanded clones, a class.

>TRBV5-5|.|TRBJ1-1|.
CASSFNMNTEAFF
TGTGCCAGCAGCTTTAACATGAACACTGAAGCTTTCTTT
>TRBV5-6|TRBD1|TRBJ1-2|.
CASSLETGGNYGYTF
TGTGCCAGCAGCTTGGAGACAGGGGGTAACTATGGCTACACCTTC
>TRBV12-3/TRBV12-4|.|TRBJ1-1|.
CASSFGGNTEAFF
TGTGCCAGCAGTTTCGGAGGGAACACTGAAGCTTTCTTT
>TRBV7-2|.|TRBJ1-2|.
CASSFKGGYGYTF
TGTGCCAGCAGCTTTAAAGGGGGCTATGGCTACACCTTC
>TRBV27|TRBD1|TRBJ2-1|once
CASRQTGNNEQFF
TGTGCCAGCAGACAGACAGGGAACAATGAGCAGTTCTTC
>TRBV12-3/TRBV12-4|TRBD1|TRBJ1-2|once
CASSRDSYGYTF
TGTGCCAGCAGTCGGGACAGCTATGGCTACACCTTC
>TRBV9|.|TRBJ2-5|.
CASSVGGRGKTQYF
TGTGCCAGCAGCGTAGGCGGCAGGGGAAAGACCCAGTACTTC
>TRBV18|.|TRBJ2-5|.
CASSQLQGSQETQYF
TGTGCCAGCTCACAATTACAGGGCAGCCAAGAGACCCAGTACTTC
>TRBV7-2|TRBD2|TRBJ2-3|.
CASRGLAGGDTQYF
TGTGCCAGCAGAGGACTAGCGGGTGGAGATACGCAGTATTTT
>TRBV5-1|TRBD1|TRBJ1-1|.
CASSIDRVNTEAFF
TGCGCCAGCAGCATAGACAGGGTGAACACTGAAGCTTTCTTT
>TRBV7-9|.|TRBJ1-1|.
CASNLGGVNTEAFF
TGTGCCAGCAACTTGGGGGGCGTGAACACTGAAGCTTTCTTT
>TRBV7-9|.|TRBJ2-7|.
CASSPRGYRPTEEQYF
TGTGCCAGCAGCCCCAGGGGATACCGGCCTACGGAGGAGCAGTACTTC
>TRBV12-3/TRBV12-4|.|TRBJ2-5|.
CASSFSGTQYF
TGTGCCAGCAGTTTTTCGGGGACCCAGTACTTC